In its sample, the clone carrying this TCR beta chain was seen once. Its specificity is unknown. The data originate from a study of cytomegalovirus exposure and HLA in healthy donors. For the study at large: Per a later analysis, the approximately 600 first-cohort and 120 validation repertoires shared one platform.

V lost 6 bases to trimming and J lost 5 bases; unmatched junction nucleotides: 6. Germline-derived CDR1 and CDR2 are SEHNR and FQNEAQ (reference sequence). The CDR3 sequence is 14 residues long. Study-level points and caveats: According to a later analysis, TCR clusters from the first cohort tended to co-occur in the 120 or so validation repertoires.

The repertoire was sequenced with immunoSEQ multiplex PCR; TCRdb's copy has only in-frame clones and lacks some. Of under 95,000 clones in the sample, 94% are singletons; the top ten hold around 2.1%. This TCR was sampled from a woman younger than 35 in good health and CMV-seronegative. The sample taken for sequencing was PBMCs. The chain joins TRBV7-9 to TRBJ2-5; TRBD1 matches 10 bases. The CDR3 loop is CASRTGGGEETQYF. As DNA, the CDR3 is TGTGCCAGCAGGACAGGGGGCGGCGAGGAGACCCAGTACTTC.